The 6 T cell receptor beta chains below come from one sample, sequenced in a study of T cells in tumors after PD-1 blockade. Sequencing used immunoSEQ multiplex PCR; TCRdb keeps in-frame clones, though not all of them. The sample carries more than 40,000 clones, around 85% recorded once. The sample here was PBMCs, taken before anti-PD-1 treatment. These TCRs come from a human donor with basal cell carcinoma.

In DNA, the CDR3 is TGTGCCACCACACTAGAGGTACAGGGGGCGCGTAGCGAGCAGTACTTC. Protein sequence: CATTLEVQGARSEQYF. The gene calls are TRBV2 and TRBJ2-7; 9 nucleotides match TRBD1. This CDR3 spans 16 amino acids. After removal of 10 bases from V and 6 bases from J, the junction contained 19 bases not matched to a gene. The germline CDR1 and CDR2 sequences are SNHLY and FYNNEI.

The chain links TRBV7-2 to TRBJ2-7, with D hard to call. V was trimmed by 4 bases and J by 0 bases, leaving 13 bases between them. Germline V gene data show CDR1 as SGHTA and CDR2 as FQGNSA. The CDR3 is 15 residues long. In DNA, the CDR3 is TGTGCCAGCAGCTCGGTTGAGCAGTCCTCCTACGAGCAGTACTTC. It specifies CASSSVEQSSYEQYF. Complete variable domain (other parts from reference TRBV7-2 and TRBJ2-7): GAGVSQSPSNKVTEKGKDVELRCDPISGHTALYWYRQSLGQGLEFLIYFQGNSAPDKSGLPSDRFSAERTGGSVSTLTIQRTQQEDSAVYLCASSSVEQSSYEQYFGPGTRLTVT.

J is TRBJ2-1 and V is TRBV3-1 (or the pseudogene TRBV3-2); perhaps D is TRBD1 or TRBD2 (5 bases each). Per the germline V gene, CDR1 is LGHDT and CDR2 is YNNKEL (reference sequence). The CDR3 contains 14 residues. Trimming removed 8 bases at V and 0 bases at J, with 11 bases between. DNA for the CDR3: TGTGCCAGCGGTGGGGACCTCTCCTACAATGAGCAGTTCTTC. It encodes CASGGDLSYNEQFF.

The chain employs TRBV10-1 and TRBJ1-5; no clear D. The CDR3 is 15 amino acids. CDR1 is WNHNN, CDR2 SYGVQD, per germline (reference sequence). Trimming removed 0 bases from V and 1 base from J, with 7 bases in between. The CDR3 DNA sequence: TGCGCCAGCAGTGAGTCGAGTGGGAGCAATCAGCCCCAGCATTTT. It codes for CASSESSGSNQPQHF.

The V call is TRBV10-2, the J call TRBJ1-2; unclear D gene. With 3 bases removed from V and 8 bases from J, the gap between germline ends came to 13 bases. Germline V lookup: CDR1 WSHSY, CDR2 SAAADI. The length of the CDR3 is 13 residues. The DNA of the CDR3 is TGCGCCAGCAGTGAACTGCGGACCGCGGGCTACACCTTC. Amino acid sequence: CASSELRTAGYTF.

The rearrangement links TRBV7-9 to TRBJ2-7; no firm D call. V shed 4 bases and J shed 0 bases, with 10 bases lying between them. The CDR3 loop spans 14 amino acids. Germline V gives CDR1 SEHNR, CDR2 FQNEAQ (reference sequence). CDR3 in amino acids: CASSSTRSSYEQYF. Written as DNA, the CDR3 is TGTGCCAGCAGCTCGACTCGTAGCTCCTACGAGCAGTACTTC.